The sequence of this T cell receptor beta chain was determined in a study of beta chain features in type 1 diabetes. Study as a whole: Age, gender and cell yields were similar between patients and healthy donors.

The authors reverse transcribed all of the isolated RNA, so sequencing captured expressed TCRB transcripts. Here immunoSEQ multiplex PCR was the method, and the copy in TCRdb shows in-frame clones only, minus some. The table shows about 260,000 clones, with approximately 20% occurring only once. This clone was seen more than once but under ten times. Its antigen is not known. Overall study findings and caveats: TCRB CDR3s from Type 1 diabetes patients were moderately but significantly shorter in all four CD4+ subsets.

Germline V gives CDR1 LGHNA, CDR2 YSLEER. The germline V and J ends were trimmed by 4 bases and 0 bases, with 16 bases remaining between them. The CDR3 is made up of 16 amino acids. The chain employs TRBV4-3 and TRBJ2-7; D possibly corresponds to TRBD1 (5 bases). This clonotype was obtained from a woman aged 40 to 50 with type 1 diabetes. The source material was naive CD4+ T cells from blood. This CDR3 reads CASSPGSGKSSYEQYF. For the CDR3, the DNA is TGCGCCAGCAGCCCCGGGTCAGGGAAGAGCTCCTACGAGCAGTACTTC.